This T cell receptor beta chain was captured by sequencing in a study of shared clonotypes between healthy human individuals (TCRdb year 2020). Describing the broader study: The cohort included a few men and a couple of women between 18 and 49 years of age. For each donor, three plates each were used for CD4 naive and CD4 memory, two plates were used for CD8 naive, and one plate was used for CD8 memory. The study deeply sequenced blood TCR repertoires of five healthy adults to estimate repertoire size and the extent of clonotype sharing between individuals. Libraries were prepared and TCR repertoires were sequenced by different laboratories using diverse techniques, in order to increase sequencing depth and limit assay-specific biases. Leukapheresis yielded between about 0.94 and 8.9 billion PBMCs per donor. General study outcomes and caveats: Incomplete sequencing was indicated by rarefaction of sorted-subset datasets, despite the large sequencing depth. Higher generation probabilities were observed for clonotypes shared by all four sorted-subset donors than for non-shared clonotypes. Naive subsets generally had larger estimated clonotype richness than memory subsets did. Because the study included only a small number of donors, the genetic and exposure-history diversity represented was limited. Sampling was restricted to blood, and TCR repertoires in tissue are likely to differ from TCR repertoires in blood. Pairwise subsampling led to the expectation that sequencing depth would affect the degree of clonotype sharing among donors. Across a few donors, 4.5% to 6.5% of naive CD4, approximately 3.5% of naive CD8, around 2.1% of memory CD4, and roughly 0.4% of memory CD8 clonotypes were shared.

TCR CDR3 regions were amplified from genomic DNA by multiplex PCR using the deep immunoSEQ assay. For each cell subset, the extracted genomic DNA was distributed evenly across all wells of several immunoSEQ 96-well plates, and each plate served as one replicate. Each replicate PCR for sorted subsets received 150 to 250 ng genomic DNA, equal to tens of thousands of T cell genomes. The purified libraries were quantified using a Qubit 3.0 fluorometer, sized with a Bioanalyzer 2100, and then quantified again using the KAPA Library Quantification kit. Every immunoSEQ 96-well plate was sequenced on a separate single-read 150-cycle Illumina NextSeq 550 flow cell. From the authors' description of their analysis: Because the immunoSEQ output included only junctional sequences and no quality scores, the filtering could not be the same as the filtering used for full-length reads. Sequences were annotated with PyIR, a Python wrapper for IgBLAST v1.9, using IMGT germline references to assign V/J genes and CDR3. Any read was removed if the V/J assignment was weak (E-value above 1e-6), the CDR3 was missing, or the read contained stop codons, out-of-frame junctions, or ambiguous translated residues. V3J clonotypes were defined by identical inferred V gene, J gene, and CDR3 amino acid sequence. Percentage overlap between repertoires was computed as shared unique clonotypes divided by the size of the smaller repertoire. Repertoire richness was assessed with RTK rarefaction, the Chao1 estimator, and Recon v2.1 estimates of unobserved clonotypes. Generation probabilities for all TCRbeta clonotypes obtained by the gDNA method from several donors were computed using OLGA. Here the immuneACCESS table is served through TCRdb, limited to in-frame sequences with V and J called. Missing clones are a known gap in these copies; in checked studies unresolved V genes cover under half, and the rest lacks a known reason. For V, J and clone size, that table is used; D and trimming come from the DNA. Across this sample there are more than 1.2 million clones, with less than 99% seen only once. Roughly 0.36% of the sample is taken by the ten largest.

CDR1 MNHEY and CDR2 SVGAGI were looked up in the germline V gene. The CDR3 measures 14 amino acids from cysteine to phenylalanine. Only the CDR3 DNA is retained, 42 bases long and in frame from the first base. Trimmed from V: 6 bases; trimmed from J: 3 bases; junction bases lacking a gene match: 6. Donors were healthy HIV-negative adults with no recently reported acute infections or vaccinations. Every donor was a Caucasian adult living in Nashville, Tennessee, USA. CD4+ T cells were enriched by magnetic negative selection, after which naive cells were positively selected on CD45RA and the negative fraction was taken as the memory subset. Blood was collected by leukapheresis, and PBMCs were isolated by Ficoll-Histopaque density gradient centrifugation and then cryopreserved in liquid nitrogen vapor phase. Purity and quantity of every magnetically sorted T cell population were checked by analytical flow cytometry. Genomic DNA was isolated from each sorted fraction and quantified by UV absorbance on a Nanodrop 2000c.

A word on this clone: Its binding antigen is unknown. Per-base quality was not reported, and no clone a single base away is much larger than it.

Recombination linked TRBV6-5 to TRBJ1-1, with 8 junctional bases fitting TRBD1. This receptor was obtained from a young man in good health. Specimen: naive CD4+ T cells sorted from blood. The cell subset or site label of this sample denotes: CD45RA+ positively selected. The DNA is as follows: TGTGCCAGCAGGCCACAGGGGGAGCACACTGAAGCTTTCTTT. This yields the protein CASRPQGEHTEAFF.